Presented here are 16 T cell receptor beta chains from one specimen sequenced in a study of beta chain features in type 1 diabetes. Every isolated RNA sample was fully reverse transcribed, so sequencing captured expressed TCRB transcripts. Measured with immunoSEQ multiplex PCR; TCRdb has only the in-frame clones, and not every one. The sample shows about 370,000 clones, over 12% of them seen only once. The material sequenced was naive CD4+ T cells from blood. These TCRs come from a woman younger than 30 in good health.

This clone came up a few times. This chain links TRBV15 with TRBJ1-5; 7 bases fit TRBD1. CDR1 is LNHNV and CDR2 is YYDKDF in the germline V gene (reference sequence). The CDR3 consists of 18 residues. With V trimmed by 5 bases and J by 2 bases, 15 bases remained unmatched. In nucleotides, the CDR3 is TGTGCCACCAGCGGAAGCACCAAGGGACAGCCACGCAATCAGCCCCAGCATTTT. This sequence encodes CATSGSTKGQPRNQPQHF.

The V gene is TRBV5-4, the J gene TRBJ1-2; 9 bases are a match to TRBD1. The CDR3 sequence is 14 residues long. The V gene's germline CDR1 is SGHNT and CDR2 YYREEE (reference sequence). J lost 5 bases, V lost 4 bases, and 6 bases had no gene match. CDR3 coding DNA: TGTGCCAGCAGCATCGACAGGGGGGATTATGGCTACACCTTC. Its protein product is CASSIDRGDYGYTF.

This clone was counted a few times. This chain joins TRBV13 and TRBJ1-2; tentatively, D is TRBD1 (6 bases). Germline assignment: CDR1 PRHDT and CDR2 FYEKMQ (reference sequence). Trimming removed 5 bases from V and 7 bases from J, with 17 bases in between. The CDR3 extends over 14 amino acids. CDR3 region: CASSRGGAPSGYTF. The DNA of the CDR3 is TGTGCCAGCAGCAGGGGGGGTGCGCCTAGTGGCTACACCTTC. Looking up the rest from reference TRBV13 and TRBJ1-2 gives the full variable domain: AAGVIQSPRHLIKEKRETATLKCYPIPRHDTVYWYQQGPGQDPQFLISFYEKMQSDKGSIPDRFSAQQFSDYHSELNMSSLELGDSALYFCASSRGGAPSGYTFGSGTRLTVV.

The chain joins TRBV30 to TRBJ1-4; D unresolved. The CDR3 loop spans 13 amino acids. From germline, CDR1 is GTSNPN and CDR2 SVGIG (reference sequence). V was pared by 6 bases and J by 0 bases, with 8 bases between. The CDR3 coding sequence is TGTGCCTGTAACAGAGCAACTAATGAAAAACTGTTTTTT. It translates to CACNRATNEKLFF.

In this sample, this clone turned up a few times. This chain uses TRBV2 with TRBJ2-7; TRBD2 might be the D (5 bases). The CDR3 is 12 residues long. Trimming took 6 bases from V and 9 from J, leaving 15 bases between them. In germline, CDR1 is SNHLY, CDR2 FYNNEI. CDR3 residues: CASSDPHEGQYF. CDR3 in DNA: TGTGCCAGCAGCGATCCCCATGAGGGGCAGTACTTC.

In this sample, this clone turned up a few times. Other DNA sequences in this sample translate to the same CDR3. The CDR3 is CASSLSGGTEAFF. The DNA of the CDR3 is TGTGCCAGCAGCTTATCAGGGGGCACTGAAGCTTTCTTT. The chain combines TRBV7-9 with TRBJ1-1, with 7 bases matching TRBD1. Germline lookup yields CDR1 SEHNR and CDR2 FQNEAQ (reference sequence). The CDR3 contains 13 residues. J gave up 4 bases and V 2 bases, and 1 base lay outside the gene matches.

This sequence joins TRBV5-1 and TRBJ2-7; 12 bases are a match to TRBD2. J lost 8 bases, V lost 4 bases, and 4 bases had no gene match. This CDR3 is 13 amino acids long. The germline V gene has CDR1 SGHRS and CDR2 YFSETQ. CDR3 region: CASSAGLAGQQYF. The CDR3 DNA reads TGCGCCAGCAGCGCGGGACTAGCGGGTCAGCAGTACTTC.

The chain joins TRBV28 to TRBJ2-7; D gene ambiguous. Germline V gene sequence: CDR1 MDHEN, CDR2 SYDVKM. The length of the CDR3 is 11 residues. The germline V and J ends were trimmed by 2 bases and 4 bases, with 3 bases remaining between them. CDR3 loop: CASSLLYEQYF. CDR3 coding DNA: TGTGCCAGCAGTTTACTATACGAGCAGTACTTC.

The rearrangement uses TRBV7-2 and TRBJ2-3; D not certain. This CDR3 is built from 15 residues. V lost 1 base, J lost 0 bases, and 8 bases lay in between. Germline values: CDR1 SGHTA, CDR2 FQGNSA. The CDR3: CASSLDKTSTDTQYF. In nucleotides, the CDR3 is TGTGCCAGCAGCTTAGATAAGACTAGCACAGATACGCAGTATTTT.

V is TRBV9 and J is TRBJ2-3; 12 bases are a match to TRBD2. The V gene end was trimmed by 0 bases and the J gene end by 4 bases; junction bases not matched to a gene: 3. Germline CDR1 and CDR2: SGDLS and YYNGEE. This CDR3 region has 16 residues. In nucleotides, the CDR3 is TGTGCCAGCAGCGTAGAACCTAGCGGGAGGGCAGATACGCAGTATTTT. Protein sequence: CASSVEPSGRADTQYF.

DNA for the CDR3: TGTGCCAGCAGCTCGGGACTAGCGGGCGACTCCAGGGTGCAGTTCTTC. Translation: CASSSGLAGDSRVQFF. The chain has TRBV11-1 and TRBJ2-1; 12 bases match TRBD2. Germline CDR1 is SGHAT and CDR2 is FQDESV (reference sequence). This CDR3 has 16 residues. Trimming cost V 4 bases and J 12 bases; bases outside gene matches: 13.

The V call is TRBV6-1, the J call TRBJ2-7; 11 nucleotides agree with TRBD2. V dropped 4 bases and J dropped 2; count of bases not matched to a gene: 7. CDR3 size: 16 residues. Germline-derived CDR1 and CDR2 are MNHNS and SASEGT. CDR3 sequence: CASSGASGRLTYEQYF. The CDR3 DNA reads TGTGCCAGCAGTGGAGCTAGCGGGAGGCTTACCTACGAGCAGTACTTC.

This chain connects TRBV5-6 to TRBJ2-5; 8 bases line up with TRBD1. V trimming: 7 bases; J trimming: 5 bases; junction bases outside the gene matches: 16. Germline CDR1 and CDR2: SGHDT and YYEEEE. CDR3 length: 16 residues. The CDR3 reads CASGVQGVSNGETQYF. CDR3 in DNA: TGTGCCAGCGGTGTACAGGGGGTCAGTAATGGGGAGACCCAGTACTTC. Full variable domain (remainder filled in from reference TRBV5-6 and TRBJ2-5): DAGVTQSPTHLIKTRGQQVTLRCSPKSGHDTVSWYQQALGQGPQFIFQYYEEEERQRGNFPDRFSGHQFPNYSSELNVNALLLGDSALYLCASGVQGVSNGETQYFGPGTRLLVL.

This clone was seen more than once but under ten times. The chain uses TRBV2 and TRBJ2-1; 8 bases are shared with TRBD2. Germline trimming cut 5 bases from V and 0 bases from J; bases unmatched to any gene: 9. Germline V gene data show CDR1 as SNHLY and CDR2 as FYNNEI. CDR3 length: 17 amino acids. The CDR3 DNA follows: TGTGCCAGCAGTTACACCCTAACTAGCGGCTCCTACAATGAGCAGTTCTTC. This translates into CASSYTLTSGSYNEQFF. Using reference TRBV2 and TRBJ2-1 for the parts outside the CDR3, the full variable domain is EPEVTQTPSHQVTQMGQEVILRCVPISNHLYFYWYRQILGQKVEFLVSFYNNEISEKSEIFDDQFSVERPDGSNFTLKIRSTKLEDSAMYFCASSYTLTSGSYNEQFFGPGTRLTVL.

This chain joins TRBV2 and TRBJ2-1; TRBD2 is a possible D gene (5 bases). Germline CDR1 SNHLY, CDR2 FYNNEI. Trimming pared 4 bases from V and 6 bases from J, leaving 10 bases between. The CDR3 covers 13 residues. The CDR3 here is CASSGLRGNEQFF. The CDR3, as DNA: TGTGCCAGCAGTGGCCTTCGGGGCAATGAGCAGTTCTTC.

There are a few counts of this clone. This rearrangement joins TRBV7-2 to TRBJ2-4, with D possibly matching TRBD1 (6 bases). The CDR3 contains 14 residues. In germline, CDR1 is SGHTA, CDR2 FQGNSA. V dropped 3 bases and J dropped 5 bases, with 11 bases sitting between them. The CDR3 coding sequence is TGTGCCAGCAGCTTCCGGCAGGGGCAAAACATTCAGTACTTC. Protein product: CASSFRQGQNIQYF.